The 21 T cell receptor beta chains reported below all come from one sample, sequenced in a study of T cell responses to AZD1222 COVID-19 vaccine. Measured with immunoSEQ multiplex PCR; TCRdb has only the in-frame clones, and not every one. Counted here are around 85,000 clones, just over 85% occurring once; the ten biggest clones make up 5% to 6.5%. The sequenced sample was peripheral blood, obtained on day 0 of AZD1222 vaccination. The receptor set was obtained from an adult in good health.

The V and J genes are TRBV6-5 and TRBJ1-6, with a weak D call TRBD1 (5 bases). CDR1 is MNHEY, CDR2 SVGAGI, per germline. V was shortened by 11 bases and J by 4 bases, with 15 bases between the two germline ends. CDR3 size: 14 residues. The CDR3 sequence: CAGGALSYNSPLHF. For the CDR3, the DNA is TGTGCCGGCGGGGCCCTCTCTTATAATTCACCCCTCCACTTT.

CDR3 sequence reads: CASSLGASGKSEQFF. The CDR3 DNA follows: TGTGCCAGCAGCTTAGGTGCTAGCGGGAAATCGGAGCAGTTCTTC. The rearrangement uses TRBV7-2 and TRBJ2-1; TRBD2 matches 9 bases. CDR1 and CDR2 (germline): SGHTA, FQGNSA. The CDR3 loop spans 15 amino acids. V gave up 1 base and J gave up 10 bases; unmatched junction bases: 8.

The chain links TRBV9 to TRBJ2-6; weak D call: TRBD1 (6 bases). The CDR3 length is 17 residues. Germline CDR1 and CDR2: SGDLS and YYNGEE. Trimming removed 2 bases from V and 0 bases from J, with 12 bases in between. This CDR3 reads CASSVTGTSSGANVLTF. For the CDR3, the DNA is TGTGCCAGCAGCGTTACAGGGACAAGCTCTGGGGCCAACGTCCTGACTTTC.

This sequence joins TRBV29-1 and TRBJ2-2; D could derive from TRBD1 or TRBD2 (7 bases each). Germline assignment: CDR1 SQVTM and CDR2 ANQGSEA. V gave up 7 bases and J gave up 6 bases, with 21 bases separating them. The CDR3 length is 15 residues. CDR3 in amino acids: CSAQKTGRGPGELFF. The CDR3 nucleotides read TGCAGCGCACAGAAGACAGGGAGGGGACCCGGGGAGCTGTTTTTT.

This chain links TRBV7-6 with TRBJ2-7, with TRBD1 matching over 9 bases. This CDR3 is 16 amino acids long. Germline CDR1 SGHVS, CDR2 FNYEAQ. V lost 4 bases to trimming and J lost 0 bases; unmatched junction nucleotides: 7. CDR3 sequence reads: CASSSAGTGSSYEQYF. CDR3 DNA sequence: TGTGCCAGCAGCTCCGCGGGGACAGGGAGCTCCTACGAGCAGTACTTC.

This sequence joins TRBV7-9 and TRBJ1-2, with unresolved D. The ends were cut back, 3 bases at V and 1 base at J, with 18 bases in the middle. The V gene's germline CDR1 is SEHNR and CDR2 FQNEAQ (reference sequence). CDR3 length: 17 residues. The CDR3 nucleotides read TGTGCCAGCAGCTTCCCTGGGGTATTTCGGGGTAACTATGGCTACACCTTC. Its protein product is CASSFPGVFRGNYGYTF.

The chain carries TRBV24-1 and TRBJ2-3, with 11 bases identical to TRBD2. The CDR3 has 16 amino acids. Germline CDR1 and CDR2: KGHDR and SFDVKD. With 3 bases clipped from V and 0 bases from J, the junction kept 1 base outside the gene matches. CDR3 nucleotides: TGTGCCACCAGTGATACTAGCGGGAGTAGCACAGATACGCAGTATTTT. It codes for CATSDTSGSSTDTQYF.

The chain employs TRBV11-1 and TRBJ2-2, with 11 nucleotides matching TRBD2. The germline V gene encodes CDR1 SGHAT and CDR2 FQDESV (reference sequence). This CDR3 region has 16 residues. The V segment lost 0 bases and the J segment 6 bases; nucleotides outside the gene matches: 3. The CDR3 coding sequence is TGTGCCAGCAGCTTAGCCATAGCGGGAGGGCCCGGGGAGCTGTTTTTT. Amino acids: CASSLAIAGGPGELFF.

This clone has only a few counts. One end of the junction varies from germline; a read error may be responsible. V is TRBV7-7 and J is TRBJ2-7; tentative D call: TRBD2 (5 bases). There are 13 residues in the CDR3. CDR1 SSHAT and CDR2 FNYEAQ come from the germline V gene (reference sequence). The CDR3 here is CASSLGLGSEQYF. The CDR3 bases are TGTGCTAGCAGCTTAGGTCTAGGGAGCGAGCAGTACTTC.

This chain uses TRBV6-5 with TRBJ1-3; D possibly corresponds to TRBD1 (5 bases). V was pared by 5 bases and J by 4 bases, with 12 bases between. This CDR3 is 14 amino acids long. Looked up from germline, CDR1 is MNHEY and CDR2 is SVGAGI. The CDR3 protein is CASSRDSQGNTIYF. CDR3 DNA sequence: TGTGCCAGCAGTAGAGACAGTCAAGGAAACACCATATATTTT.

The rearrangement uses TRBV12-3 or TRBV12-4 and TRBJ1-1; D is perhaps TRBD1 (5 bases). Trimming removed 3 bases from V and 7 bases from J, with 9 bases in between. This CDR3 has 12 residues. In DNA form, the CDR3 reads TGTGCCAGCAGTTTTTACGGGGGTGAAGCTTTCTTT. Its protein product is CASSFYGGEAFF.

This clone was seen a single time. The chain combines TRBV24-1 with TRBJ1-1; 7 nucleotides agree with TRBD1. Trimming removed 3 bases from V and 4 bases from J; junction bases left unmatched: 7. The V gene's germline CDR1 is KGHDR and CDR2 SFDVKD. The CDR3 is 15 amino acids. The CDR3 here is CATSDGGQVITEAFF. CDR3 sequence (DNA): TGTGCCACCAGTGATGGCGGACAGGTGATCACTGAAGCTTTCTTT.

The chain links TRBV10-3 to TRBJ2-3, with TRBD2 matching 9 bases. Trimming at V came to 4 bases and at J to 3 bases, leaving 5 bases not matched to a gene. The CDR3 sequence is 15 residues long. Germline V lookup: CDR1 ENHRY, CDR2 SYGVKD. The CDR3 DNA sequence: TGTGCCATCAGTGGGGTTAGCGGGGGTACAGATACGCAGTATTTT. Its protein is CAISGVSGGTDTQYF.

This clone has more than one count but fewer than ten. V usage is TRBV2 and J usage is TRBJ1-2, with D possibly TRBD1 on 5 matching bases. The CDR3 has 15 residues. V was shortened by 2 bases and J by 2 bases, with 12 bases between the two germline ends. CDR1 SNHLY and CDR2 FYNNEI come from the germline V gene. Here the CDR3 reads CASSELKGKNYGYTF. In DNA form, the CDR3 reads TGTGCCAGCAGTGAACTGAAGGGGAAGAACTATGGCTACACCTTC.

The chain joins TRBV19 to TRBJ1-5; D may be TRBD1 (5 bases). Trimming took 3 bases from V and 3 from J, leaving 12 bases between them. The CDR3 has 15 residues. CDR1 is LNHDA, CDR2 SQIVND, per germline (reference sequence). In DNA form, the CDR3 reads TGTGCCAGTAGTATTAGGGACCGTAACAATCAGCCCCAGCATTTT. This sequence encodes CASSIRDRNNQPQHF. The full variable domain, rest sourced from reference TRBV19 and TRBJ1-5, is DGGITQSPKYLFRKEGQNVTLSCEQNLNHDAMYWYRQDPGQGLRLIYYSQIVNDFQKGDIAEGYSVSREKKESFPLTVTSAQKNPTAFYLCASSIRDRNNQPQHFGDGTRLSIL.

The CDR3 DNA follows: TGCGCCAGCAGCTTGGGTCCCGTGAGACAGGGCTCTGATTGGGACACTGAAGCTTTCTTT. Amino acids: CASSLGPVRQGSDWDTEAFF. This rearrangement joins TRBV5-1 to TRBJ1-1; 7 positions match TRBD1. The CDR3 is 20 residues long. The germline V gene encodes CDR1 SGHRS and CDR2 YFSETQ. Trimming cost V 0 bases and J 3 bases; bases outside gene matches: 20.

CDR3 sequence reads: CASSISGQGLNQPQHF. The CDR3 DNA reads as TGTGCCAGTAGTATCTCGGGGCAGGGCCTTAATCAGCCCCAGCATTTT. The chain uses TRBV19 and TRBJ1-5, with D perhaps matching TRBD1 (5 bases). The germline gives CDR1 LNHDA, CDR2 SQIVND (reference sequence). V shed 3 bases and J shed 4 bases, with 16 bases lying between them. There are 16 residues in the CDR3.

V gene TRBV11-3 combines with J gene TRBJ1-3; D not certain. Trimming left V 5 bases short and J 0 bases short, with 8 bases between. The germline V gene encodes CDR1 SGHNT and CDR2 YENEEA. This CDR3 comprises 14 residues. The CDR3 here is CASSHNPSGNTIYF. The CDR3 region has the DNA TGTGCCAGCAGCCATAACCCCTCTGGAAACACCATATATTTT.

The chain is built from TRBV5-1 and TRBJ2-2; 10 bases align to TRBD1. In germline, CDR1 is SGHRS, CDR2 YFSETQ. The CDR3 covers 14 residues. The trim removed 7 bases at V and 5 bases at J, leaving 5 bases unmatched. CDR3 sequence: CASRQGARTGELFF. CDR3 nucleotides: TGCGCCAGCCGACAGGGGGCGCGTACCGGGGAGCTGTTTTTT.

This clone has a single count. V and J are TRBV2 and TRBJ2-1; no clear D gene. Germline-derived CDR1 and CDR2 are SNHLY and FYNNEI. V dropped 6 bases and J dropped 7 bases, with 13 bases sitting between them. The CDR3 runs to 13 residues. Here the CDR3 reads CASSTRSGNEQFF. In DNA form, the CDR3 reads TGTGCCAGCAGCACGAGGTCCGGGAATGAGCAGTTCTTC.

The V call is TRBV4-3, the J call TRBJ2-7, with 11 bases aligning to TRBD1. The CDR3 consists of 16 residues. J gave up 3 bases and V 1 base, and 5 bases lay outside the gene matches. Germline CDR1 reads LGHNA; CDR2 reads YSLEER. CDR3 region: CASSQGPGTGGYEQYF. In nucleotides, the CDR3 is TGCGCCAGCAGCCAAGGACCCGGGACAGGGGGCTACGAGCAGTACTTC.